Sequencing of this T cell receptor beta chain was carried out in a study of molecular identifiers for immune sequencing clone quantification. The overall study: Split five ways in replicates, RNA from around 18,000 or 91,000 naive CD8 cells had four portions sequenced.

Overall study results and limits: In cases of identical TCR molecules sharing a barcode, highly expanded clone sizes could be underestimated.

One entry per CDR3 protein, called by TCRdb with MiXCR from the PCR reads. The table shows fewer than 350,000 distinct CDR3 sequences, with roughly a quarter occurring only once. Using a CD8+CD4-CCR7+CD45RA+ phenotype, naive CD8 T cells were sorted. This CDR3 spans 14 amino acids. Germline-derived CDR1 and CDR2 are DFQATT and SNEGSKA (reference sequence). V was shortened by 5 bases and J by 6 bases, with 18 bases between the two germline ends. Note on this clonotype: What it recognizes is unknown.

This clonotype was obtained from a human donor in good health. Some libraries in this study had Jurkat cell RNA spiked in. The V and J genes are TRBV20-1 and TRBJ2-3; D uncertain. The sample comprised naive CD8+ T cells from blood, with Jurkat cell RNA spiked in. Regarding subset: FACS-sorted CD8+CD4-CCR7+CD45RA+ naive T cells. The CDR3 sequence: CSAPPAGAWDTQYF. The CDR3 DNA is TGCAGTGCTCCCCCCGCAGGTGCCTGGGATACGCAGTATTTT.